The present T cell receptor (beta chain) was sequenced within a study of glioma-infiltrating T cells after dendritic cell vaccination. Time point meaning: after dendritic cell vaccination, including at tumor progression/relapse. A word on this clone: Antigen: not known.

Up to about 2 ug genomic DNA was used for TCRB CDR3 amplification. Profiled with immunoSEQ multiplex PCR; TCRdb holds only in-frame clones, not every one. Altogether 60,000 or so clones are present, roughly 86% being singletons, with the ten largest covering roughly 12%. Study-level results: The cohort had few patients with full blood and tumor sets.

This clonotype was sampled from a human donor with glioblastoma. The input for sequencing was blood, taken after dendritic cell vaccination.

CDR3 sequence (DNA): TGTGCCAGCAGCCCTGAGGTGGGCTATGGCTACACCTTC. Its protein is CASSPEVGYGYTF. The genes are TRBV11-2 and TRBJ1-2; D gene ambiguous. V lost 5 bases and J 4 bases, leaving 11 bases between the germline ends. Germline loops: CDR1 SGHAT, CDR2 FQNNGV. CDR3 length equals 13 residues.